This T cell receptor beta chain came from a study of T cells in Graves' hyperthyroidism and ophthalmopathy. The study's findings and limits: Researchers report that a 13 V-J model separated ophthalmopathy from stable hyperthyroidism.

With duration under 3 months, ophthalmopathy was active: Clinical Activity Score at least 3, NOSPECS at least 4. Reasons for excluding patients were uncontrolled infection, other autoimmune disease, pregnancy or lactation. Concerning this clonotype: Its antigen remains unidentified.

TCR beta CDR3 regions were amplified from RNA. An initial round of RT-PCR targeting the TCR CDR3 relied on the HTBI primer set. In TCRdb, the multiplex PCR reads were re-called with MiXCR into one record per CDR3 protein. This sample has hundreds of thousands of distinct CDR3 sequences; over 11% occur once, and the top ten carry 25% to 30%. The V end was cut by 3 bases, the J end by 6 bases, with 12 bases between. This CDR3 region has 14 residues. Germline V CDR1 and CDR2: SGHNT, YENEEA. The chain has TRBV11-3 and TRBJ2-1; D unclear. Sequencing input: blood. The TCR was taken from a man aged 50 or older with Graves' ophthalmopathy. The CDR3 loop reads CASSFKWSGNEQFF. The CDR3 nucleotides read TGTGCCAGCAGCTTTAAGTGGTCCGGCAATGAGCAGTTCTTC.